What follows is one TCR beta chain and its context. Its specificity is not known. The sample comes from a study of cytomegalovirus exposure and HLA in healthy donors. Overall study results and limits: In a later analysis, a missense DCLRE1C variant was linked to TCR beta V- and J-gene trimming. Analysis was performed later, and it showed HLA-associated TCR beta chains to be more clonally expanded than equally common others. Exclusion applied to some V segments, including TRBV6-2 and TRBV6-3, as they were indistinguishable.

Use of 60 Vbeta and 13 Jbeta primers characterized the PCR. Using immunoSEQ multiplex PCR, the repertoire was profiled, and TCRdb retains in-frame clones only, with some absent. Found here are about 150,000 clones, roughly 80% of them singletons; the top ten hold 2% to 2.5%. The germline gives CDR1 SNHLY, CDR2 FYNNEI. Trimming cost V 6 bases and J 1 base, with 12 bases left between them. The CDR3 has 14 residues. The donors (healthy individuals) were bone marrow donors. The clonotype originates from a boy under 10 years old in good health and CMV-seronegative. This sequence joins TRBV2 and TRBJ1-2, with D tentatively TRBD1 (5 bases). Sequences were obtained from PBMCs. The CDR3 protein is CASRETVNNYGYTF. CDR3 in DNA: TGTGCCAGCAGGGAGACAGTAAATAACTATGGCTACACCTTC.